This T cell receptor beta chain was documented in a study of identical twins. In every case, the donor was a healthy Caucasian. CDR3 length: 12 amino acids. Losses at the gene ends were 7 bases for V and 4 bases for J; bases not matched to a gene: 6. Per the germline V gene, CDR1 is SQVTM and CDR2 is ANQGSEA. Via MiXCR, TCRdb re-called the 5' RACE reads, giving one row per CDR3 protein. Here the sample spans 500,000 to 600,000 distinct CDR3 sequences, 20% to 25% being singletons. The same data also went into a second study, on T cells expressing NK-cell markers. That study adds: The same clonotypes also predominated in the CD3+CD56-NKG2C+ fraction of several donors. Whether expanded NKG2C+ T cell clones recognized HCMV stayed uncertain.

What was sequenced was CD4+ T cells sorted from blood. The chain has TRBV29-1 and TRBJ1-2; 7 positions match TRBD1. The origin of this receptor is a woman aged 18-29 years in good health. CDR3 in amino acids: CSAKTGIYGYTF. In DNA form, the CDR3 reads TGCAGCGCGAAGACAGGGATCTATGGCTACACCTTC.